This TCR beta chain was recovered during a study of blood T cell repertoires in COVID-19 (dated by TCRdb to between 2020 and 2021). Broadly, across the study: Samples covering the acute and convalescent phases of COVID-19 were provided by collaborators in the United States, Italy and Spain. The prospective study material was composed of cDNA or gDNA derived from T cells, B-cell-depleted T cells, or PBMCs. The dataset comprised deeply sampled blood TCRbeta repertoires from subjects exposed to, actively infected with, or recovered from COVID-19. The repertoires were released in a freely available public database intended as a resource for research on the immune response to SARS-CoV-2. The samples were drawn from the first 160 participants of the ongoing ImmuneRACE study and from some 1,300 subjects provided by 6 global collaborators. A de-identified subject ID, COVID-19 status, age in years and sex were almost always included in the sample metadata. Where available, HLA class I and class II types were obtained from metadata supplied by the sample provider rather than from assay-based typing. Study-wide conclusions, independent of this receptor: The amount of clinical and demographic metadata varied by source and participant and was provided uncurated.

The immunoSEQ Assay, a bias-controlled multiplex PCR, was used to amplify TCRbeta CDR3 regions from genomic DNA. Concerning the study's data processing: Nucleated cell counts per sample were estimated from amplification of reference gene primers within the assay. To quantify the absolute abundance of each unique TCRbeta CDR3 rearrangement, sequence reads were collapsed and filtered. For each sample, productive Simpson clonality was calculated as the square root of Simpson's diversity index over productive rearrangements. TCRdb carries this immuneACCESS record with in-frame sequences only. Its versions omit some clonotypes, under half of them owing to an unresolved V gene in the studies checked, with the rest unexplained. V and J calls and clone size are as listed in that table; D and trimming were resolved from the DNA. Across this sample there are about 74,000 clones, with 85% to 90% seen only once. The top ten constitute approximately 2% of the sample.

The CDR3 goes from the cysteine to the phenylalanine over 14 residues. The kept DNA is CDR3 alone, 42 bases in frame from the first base. CDR1 and CDR2 are drawn from the germline V gene: SGHDT, YYEEEE. Trimming at the junction amounts to 4 bases on V and 7 bases on J, and the germline ends lie 12 bases apart. Whole blood was collected in K2EDTA tubes by collaborating institutions according to the institutions' own protocols. Collaborator samples were shipped for TCRbeta analysis as frozen whole blood, isolated PBMCs, or DNA extracted from either sample type. Remarks on this clone: Its cognate antigen has yet to be identified. There are no base qualities to consult, and no much larger clone falls within one base.

The clonotype was recovered from an elderly woman with active or convalescent COVID-19. The chain uses TRBV5-6 and TRBJ1-6, with the D gene too uncertain to name. Source material: peripheral blood. The bases are TGTGCCAGCAGCACTGATCCGGGGAATTCACCCCTCCACTTT. This codes for CASSTDPGNSPLHF.